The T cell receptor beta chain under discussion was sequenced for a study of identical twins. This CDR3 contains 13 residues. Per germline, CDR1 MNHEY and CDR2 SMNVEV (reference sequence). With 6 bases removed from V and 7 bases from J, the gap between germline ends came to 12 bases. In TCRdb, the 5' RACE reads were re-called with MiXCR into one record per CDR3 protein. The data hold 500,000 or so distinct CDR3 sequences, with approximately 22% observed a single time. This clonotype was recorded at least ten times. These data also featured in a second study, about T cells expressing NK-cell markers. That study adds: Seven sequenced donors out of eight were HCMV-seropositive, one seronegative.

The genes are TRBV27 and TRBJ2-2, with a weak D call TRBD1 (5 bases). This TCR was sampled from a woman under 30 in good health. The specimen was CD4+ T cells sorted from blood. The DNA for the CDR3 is TGTGCCAGCAGAGCAGGGCGGAACGGGGAGCTGTTTTTT. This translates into CASRAGRNGELFF.